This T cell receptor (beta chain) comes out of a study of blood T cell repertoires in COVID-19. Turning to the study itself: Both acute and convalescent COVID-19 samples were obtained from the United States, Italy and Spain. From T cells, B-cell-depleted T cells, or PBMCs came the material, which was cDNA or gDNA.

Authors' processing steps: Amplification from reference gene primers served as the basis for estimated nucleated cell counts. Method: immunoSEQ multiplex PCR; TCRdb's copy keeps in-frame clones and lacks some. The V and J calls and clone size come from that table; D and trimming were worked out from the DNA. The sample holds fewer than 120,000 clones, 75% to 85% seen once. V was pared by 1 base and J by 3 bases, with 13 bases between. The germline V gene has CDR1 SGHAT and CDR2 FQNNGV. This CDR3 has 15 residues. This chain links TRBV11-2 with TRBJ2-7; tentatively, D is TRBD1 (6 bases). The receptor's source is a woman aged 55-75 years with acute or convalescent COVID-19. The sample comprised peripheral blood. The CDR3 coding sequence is TGTGCCAGCAGCTTAGTTGGACAGAGACTCTACGAGCAGTACTTC. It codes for CASSLVGQRLYEQYF.